The 26 T cell receptor beta chains below all came from one sample that was sequenced in a study of shared clonotypes between healthy human individuals. This table comes from immunoSEQ multiplex PCR, and its TCRdb copy is limited to in-frame clones, with some not included. The sample carries about 2,200,000 clones, roughly 91% recorded once. Terminally differentiated effector memory CD45RA+ cells were excluded by CCR7 positive selection of CD45RO-negative cells. The sequenced sample was naive CD8+ T cells from PBMCs. All receptors derive from a man aged 18 to 29 in good health. Some clones in this sample may be carry-over from other donors' samples.

To note about this clone: Other nucleotide sequences in the sample specify the same CDR3. The V gene is TRBV27, the J gene TRBJ2-1; no clear D. Trimming cost V 0 bases and J 3 bases, with 3 bases left between them. This CDR3 has 13 residues. Per the germline V gene, CDR1 is MNHEY and CDR2 is SMNVEV (reference sequence). The CDR3 loop is CASSLSYYNEQFF. CDR3 sequence (DNA): TGTGCCAGCAGTTTATCTTACTACAATGAGCAGTTCTTC.

This chain uses TRBV27 with TRBJ2-7, with D perhaps matching TRBD2 (6 bases). Germline V gives CDR1 MNHEY, CDR2 SMNVEV (reference sequence). V lost 4 bases to trimming and J lost 3 bases, with 22 bases between them. This CDR3 comprises 17 residues. The CDR3 region has the DNA TGTGCCAGCAGTTCCCCCGCGGGAAGCGGCACACTCTACGAGCAGTACTTC. This translates into CASSSPAGSGTLYEQYF.

This chain joins TRBV9 and TRBJ1-3; maybe TRBD1 (5 bases). The CDR3 is 16 residues long. Trimming left V 1 base short and J 4 bases short, with 15 bases between. The germline V gene encodes CDR1 SGDLS and CDR2 YYNGEE. CDR3 DNA sequence: TGTGCCAGCAGCGTAAGGGACGGCTTATACGGAAACACCATATATTTT. Residues: CASSVRDGLYGNTIYF.

The chain has TRBV7-6 and TRBJ2-1; D possibly corresponds to TRBD2 (5 bases). The CDR3 is 15 residues long. From germline, CDR1 is SGHVS and CDR2 FNYEAQ. Trimming took off 3 bases at V and 3 bases at J, with 12 bases between the two ends. CDR3 sequence: CASSLRASIYNEQFF. The CDR3 nucleotides are TGTGCCAGCAGCTTGAGGGCATCGATCTACAATGAGCAGTTCTTC.

In its sample, this clone was seen once. The same CDR3 arises from other DNA sequences in this sample as well. This chain uses TRBV9 with TRBJ1-2; 10 nucleotides match TRBD1. The CDR3 runs to 14 residues. Germline V gene lookup returns CDR1 SGDLS and CDR2 YYNGEE. After removal of 0 bases from V and 6 bases from J, the junction contained 2 bases not matched to a gene. The CDR3 sequence is CASSVVTGGDGYTF. The CDR3, as DNA: TGTGCCAGCAGCGTAGTGACAGGGGGCGATGGCTACACCTTC.

The V call is TRBV7-9, the J call TRBJ2-3; 8 nucleotides agree with TRBD2. V dropped 5 bases and J dropped 4; count of bases not matched to a gene: 14. The CDR3 loop spans 17 amino acids. Germline V gene data show CDR1 as SEHNR and CDR2 as FQNEAQ (reference sequence). The CDR3: CASSPVVERESSDTQYF. For the CDR3, the DNA is TGTGCCAGCAGCCCGGTCGTCGAGCGGGAGTCGTCAGATACGCAGTATTTT.

The chain uses TRBV21-1 and TRBJ2-1; the listed D gene, TRBD2, was not tested against the DNA. TRBV21-1 is a pseudogene segment. This CDR3 is built from 14 residues. CDR3 nucleotide sequence: TGTGCCAGCAGCGCATCGACTAGCGCCGATGAGCAGTTCTTC. Amino acids: CASSASTSADEQFF.

The V and J genes are TRBV4-2 and TRBJ2-1, with 9 bases aligning to TRBD2. Unmatched junction bases numbered 7, after V lost 1 base and J lost 3 bases. The CDR3 covers 17 residues. Germline CDR1 LGHNA, CDR2 YNFKEQ. CDR3 nucleotides: TGTGCCAGCAGCCAAGCCCTAGCGGGACTTTACTACAATGAGCAGTTCTTC. It translates to CASSQALAGLYYNEQFF.

The chain joins TRBV6-1 to TRBJ2-7; 8 nucleotides align to TRBD1. The CDR3 extends over 14 amino acids. Losses at the gene ends were 4 bases for V and 4 bases for J; bases not matched to a gene: 6. Germline V gives CDR1 MNHNS, CDR2 SASEGT. Here the CDR3 reads CASSGVRGLYEQYF. The CDR3 DNA reads TGTGCCAGCAGTGGGGTCAGGGGGCTATACGAGCAGTACTTC.

This clone was recorded once. The chain joins TRBV10-3 to TRBJ2-1; D call uncertain. V was clipped by 3 bases and J by 5 bases, with 11 bases between them. CDR1 is ENHRY, CDR2 SYGVKD, per germline. The CDR3 spans 14 residues. The CDR3 DNA reads as TGTGCCATCAGTGAACGGCAGAGAAACAATGAGCAGTTCTTC. Protein product: CAISERQRNNEQFF.

The chain combines TRBV7-9 with TRBJ2-7; D may be TRBD1 or TRBD2 (5 bases each). The CDR3 has 16 residues. CDR1 is SEHNR and CDR2 is FQNEAQ in the germline V gene (reference sequence). V dropped 5 bases and J dropped 1 base, with 18 bases sitting between them. The CDR3 DNA is TGTGCCAGCAGCCGGTCCCGGGGCAGCCCTTCCTACGAGCAGTACTTC. It codes for CASSRSRGSPSYEQYF.

The chain couples TRBV28 to TRBJ1-6, with TRBD1 as a possible D gene (5 bases). V was shortened by 6 bases and J by 8 bases, with 11 bases between the two germline ends. Germline-derived CDR1 and CDR2 are MDHEN and SYDVKM. CDR3 length: 13 residues. CDR3 sequence: CASSTGSHSPLHF. CDR3 DNA sequence: TGTGCCAGCAGCACAGGATCGCATTCACCCCTCCACTTT.

The chain combines TRBV19 with TRBJ2-1; D ambiguous. The CDR3 loop spans 13 amino acids. Trimming removed 6 bases from V and 8 bases from J, with 14 bases in between. From germline, CDR1 is LNHDA and CDR2 SQIVND (reference sequence). CDR3 coding DNA: TGTGCCAGTAGCCATCTTTTGGACGATGAGCAGTTCTTC. Translation gives CASSHLLDDEQFF. The variable domain in full, with the rest retrieved from reference TRBV19 and TRBJ2-1, is DGGITQSPKYLFRKEGQNVTLSCEQNLNHDAMYWYRQDPGQGLRLIYYSQIVNDFQKGDIAEGYSVSREKKESFPLTVTSAQKNPTAFYLCASSHLLDDEQFFGPGTRLTVL.

This chain joins TRBV7-6 and TRBJ2-6; D is perhaps TRBD1 (6 bases). The CDR3 extends over 18 amino acids. V shed 3 bases and J shed 0 bases, with 15 bases lying between them. Looked up from germline, CDR1 is SGHVS and CDR2 is FNYEAQ. CDR3 amino acids: CASSLLQGPSSGANVLTF. The CDR3 DNA follows: TGTGCCAGCAGCTTGCTACAGGGCCCTAGCTCTGGGGCCAACGTCCTGACTTTC.

The chain links TRBV6-6 to TRBJ2-1; TRBD1 matches 11 bases. The CDR3 sequence is 14 residues long. Trimming cost V 6 bases and J 8 bases; bases outside gene matches: 6. Germline CDR1 reads MNHNY; CDR2 reads SVGAGI (reference sequence). CDR3 DNA sequence: TGTGCCAGCAGAAAGGGACAGGGGGAACATGAGCAGTTCTTC. Encoded protein: CASRKGQGEHEQFF.

This sequence joins TRBV9 and TRBJ2-3; no firm D call. CDR3 length: 15 residues. Trimming pared 0 bases from V and 2 bases from J, leaving 10 bases between. Germline CDR1 is SGDLS and CDR2 is YYNGEE. The CDR3 DNA is TGTGCCAGCAGCGTAGCTACGTTCAACACAGATACGCAGTATTTT. This codes for CASSVATFNTDTQYF.

V and J are TRBV6-6 and TRBJ2-5; D might be TRBD2 (6 bases). The CDR3 runs to 15 residues. The germline V and J ends were trimmed by 7 bases and 2 bases, with 17 bases remaining between them. Per germline, CDR1 MNHNY and CDR2 SVGAGI (reference sequence). As DNA, the CDR3 is TGTGCCAGCATCCCTAGACGGGGAGGACAAGAGACCCAGTACTTC. Translation: CASIPRRGGQETQYF.

The rearrangement links TRBV28 to TRBJ2-1, with D uncertain. The CDR3 totals 14 residues. V was trimmed by 7 bases and J by 7 bases, leaving 17 bases between them. Germline values: CDR1 MDHEN, CDR2 SYDVKM. CDR3 nucleotides: TGTGCCAGCAAAGCTCCCAGAGAACGGAATGAGCAGTTCTTC. It yields the protein CASKAPRERNEQFF.

The gene calls are TRBV28 and TRBJ2-1, with 7 bases that match TRBD2. V was clipped by 3 bases and J by 5 bases; unmatched bases: 7. Germline CDR1 is MDHEN and CDR2 is SYDVKM. The CDR3 extends over 15 amino acids. Here the CDR3 reads CASSFGAGRNNEQFF. CDR3 nucleotides: TGTGCCAGCAGTTTTGGAGCGGGACGGAACAATGAGCAGTTCTTC.

The chain employs TRBV4-3 and TRBJ1-4; D gene uncertain. Germline V lookup: CDR1 LGHNA, CDR2 YSLEER. Trimming took 0 bases from V and 0 from J, leaving 11 bases between them. The CDR3 sequence is 17 residues long. In nucleotides, the CDR3 is TGCGCCAGCAGCCAAGATTGGTCGACCGCAACTAATGAAAAACTGTTTTTT. Translation: CASSQDWSTATNEKLFF.

This sequence joins TRBV27 and TRBJ1-5; D possibly corresponds to TRBD1 (5 bases). The CDR3 is 16 residues long. Germline CDR1 is MNHEY and CDR2 is SMNVEV (reference sequence). V shed 3 bases and J shed 4 bases, with 16 bases lying between them. CDR3 region: CASSLFLPGGNQPQHF. In DNA, the CDR3 is TGTGCCAGCAGTTTGTTCTTGCCGGGGGGTAATCAGCCCCAGCATTTT.

V and J are TRBV7-9 and TRBJ2-5, with TRBD2 as a possible D gene (6 bases). CDR3 length: 15 amino acids. With 6 bases removed from V and 2 bases from J, the gap between germline ends came to 16 bases. Germline V lookup: CDR1 SEHNR, CDR2 FQNEAQ (reference sequence). The DNA of the CDR3 is TGTGCCAGCAGAGCTGAGAGGCGGGGACAAGAGACCCAGTACTTC. Amino acids: CASRAERRGQETQYF.

V usage is TRBV27 and J usage is TRBJ2-5, with D possibly matching TRBD2 (6 bases). The V end lost 1 base, the J end lost 5 bases, and 14 bases lay between the germline ends. From germline, CDR1 is MNHEY and CDR2 SMNVEV (reference sequence). This CDR3 is built from 15 residues. CDR3 sequence: CASSLWAALAETQYF. Here the CDR3 DNA reads TGTGCCAGCAGTTTATGGGCAGCCCTAGCGGAGACCCAGTACTTC.

The V gene is TRBV7-9, the J gene TRBJ2-7; D gene ambiguous. CDR1 and CDR2 from the germline V gene are SEHNR and FQNEAQ (reference sequence). CDR3 length: 14 residues. Between the trimmed V and J ends, which lost 7 bases and 1 base, there was a span of 14 bases. The CDR3 is CASTTPQLSYEQYF. The CDR3 region has the DNA TGTGCCAGCACCACGCCTCAACTATCCTACGAGCAGTACTTC.

As to this clone: Other DNA variants within this sample encode the same CDR3. The V call is TRBV6-1, the J call TRBJ2-7; unclear D gene. Germline V gene data show CDR1 as MNHNS and CDR2 as SASEGT. The CDR3 runs to 10 residues. V gave up 6 bases and J gave up 2 bases, with 2 bases separating them. In nucleotides, the CDR3 is TGTGCCAGCAGGGCCTACGAGCAGTACTTC. Protein sequence: CASRAYEQYF.

This chain links TRBV7-9 with TRBJ2-5; TRBD1 agrees at 10 bases. V was pared by 8 bases and J by 5 bases, with 8 bases of the junction left unmatched. Germline values: CDR1 SEHNR, CDR2 FQNEAQ (reference sequence). CDR3 length equals 14 residues. CDR3 sequence reads: CASRRQGAHETQYF. The CDR3 DNA reads as TGTGCCAGCCGGAGACAGGGGGCGCATGAGACCCAGTACTTC.